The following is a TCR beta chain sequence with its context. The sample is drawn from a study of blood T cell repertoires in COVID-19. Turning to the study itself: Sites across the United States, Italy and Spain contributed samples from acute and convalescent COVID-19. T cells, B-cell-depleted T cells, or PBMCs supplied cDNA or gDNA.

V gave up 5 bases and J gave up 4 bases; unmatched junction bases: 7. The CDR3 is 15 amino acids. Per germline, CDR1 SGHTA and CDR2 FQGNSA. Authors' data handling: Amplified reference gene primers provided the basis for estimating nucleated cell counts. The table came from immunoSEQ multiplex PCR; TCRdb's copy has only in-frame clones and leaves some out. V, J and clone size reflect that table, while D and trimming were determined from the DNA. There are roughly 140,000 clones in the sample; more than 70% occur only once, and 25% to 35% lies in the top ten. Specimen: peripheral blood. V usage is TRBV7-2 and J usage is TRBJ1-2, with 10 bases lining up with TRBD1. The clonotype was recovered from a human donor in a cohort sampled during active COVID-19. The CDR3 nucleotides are TGTGCCAGCAGCGATCCCGGGACAGGGGTCTATGGCTACACCTTC. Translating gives CASSDPGTGVYGYTF. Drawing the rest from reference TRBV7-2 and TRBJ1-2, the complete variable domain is GAGVSQSPSNKVTEKGKDVELRCDPISGHTALYWYRQSLGQGLEFLIYFQGNSAPDKSGLPSDRFSAERTGGSVSTLTIQRTQQEDSAVYLCASSDPGTGVYGYTFGSGTRLTVV.